The entry below describes one TCR beta chain. Its antigen has not been determined. No qualities accompany the bases; no much larger clone lies one base away. The method behind the library was PCR. Sequencer: Illumina HiSeq 4000. Bulk TCR libraries were generated as previously described, with the TCR primers listed in Table S5 used. Purification of total RNA was performed with the Qiagen AllPrep DNA/RNA kit. Before any analysis, reads coming from multiple sequencing runs of the same library were combined into one pool. The published analysis was carried out like this. Reads were retained only if the reads had an exact TCR constant sequence, and the retained reads were trimmed to 150 nt and grouped according to their 12-nt molecular barcodes. Reads within each barcode group were sub-clustered using a 15% Levenshtein threshold, and quality-weighted consensus sequences were constructed for each RNA molecule. Non-functional sequences were removed, as were lower-count sequences one edit away from another. Based on fitting two negative binomial distributions, any barcode sub-cluster with under 20% of the maximum read count was discarded. TCRdb ran its own pipeline on the public reads, namely fastp trimming at Q25 and MiXCR clone calling, and kept in-frame beta chains. Rows are combined by CDR3 protein, so each entry shows the most common genes and DNA. TCRdb assigned the V and J calls; the authors' analysis was not used. Recorded for this sample are 60,000 to 70,000 distinct CDR3 sequences; 18% of them occurred a single time. The ten largest clones take up about 1.5% of the sample.

V was cut back by 8 bases and J by 8 bases, leaving a gap of 12 bases between them. The CDR3 spans 11 residues, from the cysteine through the phenylalanine. The sequence is cut down to CDR3 DNA, 33 bases in frame from base 1. Per the germline V gene, SNHLY is the CDR1 and FYNNEI is the CDR2. The data belong to a study of molecular identifiers for immune sequencing clone quantification (dated by TCRdb to the late 2010s). Notes on the research overall: In a replicate experiment, RNA from around 20,000 or 100,000 naive CD8 T cells was split into five aliquots, four of which were sequenced. This methods study used CD8 T cells to benchmark TCR RNA copy counting and molecular-identifier clustering-based TCR repertoire sequencing (MIDCIRS).

Libraries of naive CD8 T cells were generated from roughly 21,000 to 960,000 sorted cells, with 10%, 30% or 50% of the purified RNA used. On a BD FACSAria II, naive CD8 T cells were FACS-sorted as CD8+CD4-CCR7+CD45RA+ and collected into RLT Plus buffer. To test detection sensitivity, Jurkat RNA equal to 10 or so TCR copies was added to samples of about 20,000-1,000,000 naive CD8 T cells. CD8 T cells were enriched with RosetteSep CD8+ T Cell Enrichment Cocktail and Ficoll-Paque, followed by ACK red cell lysis. Broad study findings and their caveats: Highly expanded clone sizes could be underestimated because identical TCR molecules may share a barcode. Modeling estimated roughly 3.2 recovered TCR RNA copies per cell, compared with about 10 by digital PCR, which implies roughly 29% capture efficiency. In CMV-specific effector cells, clones with more than 20 RNA copies contained over 99% of molecules, whereas in naive cells such clones contained under 1% of molecules. Spiked-in Jurkat TCR RNA equivalent to a single cell was reported to be detectable even among fewer than 1.2 million naive CD8 T cells. Spiked-in Jurkat TCR RNA (about ten copies' worth), which is not part of the donor repertoire, was contained in the naive libraries. When barcode sub-clustering was left out, chimeric consensus sequences inflated TCR diversity, with chimeras reaching as high as 47%.

This receptor was obtained from a human donor in good health. Some libraries in this study had Jurkat cell RNA spiked in. This chain is built from TRBV2 and TRBJ1-2; no D gene can be assigned with confidence. The sample consisted of naive CD8+ T cells from blood, with Jurkat cell RNA spiked in. According to the study, the label for this sample's cell subset or site signals: FACS-sorted CD8+CD4-CCR7+CD45RA+ naive T cells. The DNA reads TGTGCCAGCCAGACCGTATGGGGCTACACCTTC. Translated, it gives CASQTVWGYTF.